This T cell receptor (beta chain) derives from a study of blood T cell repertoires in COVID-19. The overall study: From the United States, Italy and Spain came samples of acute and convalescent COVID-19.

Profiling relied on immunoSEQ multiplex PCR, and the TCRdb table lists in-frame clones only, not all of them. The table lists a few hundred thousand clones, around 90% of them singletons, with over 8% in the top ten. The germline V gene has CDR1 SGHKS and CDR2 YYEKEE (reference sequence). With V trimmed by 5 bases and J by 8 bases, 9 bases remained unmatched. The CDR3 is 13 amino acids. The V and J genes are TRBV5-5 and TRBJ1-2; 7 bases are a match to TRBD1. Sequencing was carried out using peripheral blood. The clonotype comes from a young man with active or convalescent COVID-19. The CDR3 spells CASRPDRDGGYTF. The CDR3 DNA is TGTGCCAGCAGACCTGACAGGGACGGGGGCTACACCTTC.